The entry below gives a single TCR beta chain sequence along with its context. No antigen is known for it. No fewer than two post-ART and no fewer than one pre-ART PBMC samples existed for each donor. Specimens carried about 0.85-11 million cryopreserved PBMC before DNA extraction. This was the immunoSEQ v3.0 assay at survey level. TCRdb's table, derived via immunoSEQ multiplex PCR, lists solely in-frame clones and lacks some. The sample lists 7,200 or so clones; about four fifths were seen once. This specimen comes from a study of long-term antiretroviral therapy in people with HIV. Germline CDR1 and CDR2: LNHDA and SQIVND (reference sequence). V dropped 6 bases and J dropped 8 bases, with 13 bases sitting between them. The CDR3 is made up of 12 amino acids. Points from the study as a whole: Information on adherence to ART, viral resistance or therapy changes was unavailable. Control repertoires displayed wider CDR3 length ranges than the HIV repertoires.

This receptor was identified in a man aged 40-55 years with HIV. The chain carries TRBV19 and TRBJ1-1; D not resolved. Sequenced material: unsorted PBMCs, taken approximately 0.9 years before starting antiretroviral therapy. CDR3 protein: CASSTGGMEAFF. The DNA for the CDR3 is TGTGCCAGTAGCACGGGCGGAATGGAAGCTTTCTTT.